This entry features one T cell receptor beta chain sequence. Its antigen is currently unknown. The data were taken from a study of shared clonotypes between healthy human individuals. Samples left unsorted employed 80 million to 95 million PBMCs for genomic DNA. The assay was run at deep level. Libraries were prepared by immunoSEQ multiplex PCR; TCRdb keeps only in-frame clonotypes and omits some of them. The repertoire consists of fewer than 550,000 clones, with over 60% occurring once and the leading ten covering about 12%. Germline CDR1 and CDR2: MDHEN and SYDVKM. The CDR3 is made up of 14 amino acids. Trimming left V 8 bases short and J 5 bases short, with 18 bases between. Study-wide points: A limitation of the genetic and exposure-history diversity represented arose from few donors.

The TCR sequence derives from a woman between 40 and 55 years old in good health. Some clones in this sample may be carry-over from other donors' samples. This rearrangement joins TRBV28 to TRBJ1-2; a weak D match, TRBD1 (6 bases). Sequencing used PBMCs. CDR3 nucleotide sequence: TGTGCCAGCCGGAGTTGGGCAGGGGCGTATGGCTACACCTTC. Translated, it gives CASRSWAGAYGYTF.